The following is a T cell receptor (beta chain) sequence with its context. Trimming left V 1 base short and J 4 bases short, with 8 bases between. CDR1 is SNHLY, CDR2 FYNNEI, per germline. The CDR3 loop spans 14 amino acids. Profiled with immunoSEQ multiplex PCR; TCRdb holds only in-frame clones, not every one. The sample lists tens of thousands of clones; less than 90% were seen once. The data were obtained in a study of PD-L1 blockade in urothelial cancer. For the study at large: In terms of prior chemotherapy, patients had received 0 to 3 regimens.

The clonotype was recovered from a man aged 65 to 79 with urothelial cancer. The sequencing here drew on PBMCs, taken around atezolizumab (anti-PD-L1) treatment. The rearrangement uses TRBV2 and TRBJ1-5; TRBD1 might be the D (6 bases). The CDR3 nucleotides read TGTGCCAGCAGTGAAGGCAGGGGTAATCAGCCCCAGCATTTT. Its protein product is CASSEGRGNQPQHF.